The subject of this entry is one T cell receptor beta chain. What antigen it recognizes has not been identified. Base qualities are not at hand, and no much larger clone is one base apart. These data belong to a study of massively parallel sequencing of T cell beta chains (dated by TCRdb to between 2009 and 2010). About the investigation overall: Using 5'-RACE, Illumina short-read sequencing and a dedicated short-read assembly strategy, the study profiled the diversity of human TCR beta CDR3 in peripheral blood. Summary of the overall study and its limitations: CDR3 beta length spanned 21 to 81 nucleotides, with a peak at 45 nucleotides. By subsampling, clonotype counts were shown to rise linearly with read number, indicating that sequencing depth was far from saturation. Only about 23,000 (roughly 70%) of the clonotypes could be assigned a unique TRBV gene. A single sequence read supported most clonotypes (about 70% of the roughly 35,000), and this single-read support could in principle inflate apparent diversity. Since the RNA was pooled from many donors, the results show population-average clonotype abundance and not the repertoire of any individual. Usage of TRBV genes spanned from approximately 0.01% for TRBV17 up to about 25% for TRBV20-1, while TRBJ usage spanned from around 1.5% for TRBJ2-6 up to roughly 17% for TRBJ2-1. Among around 32,000 distinct clonotypes, single-copy clonotypes made up 65% to 80% of clonotypes but only about 19% of assemblies. Preferential PCR amplification of some TRBV and TRBJ sequences may have skewed the reported gene usage frequencies.

The donor pool was composed of approximately 400 males and 170 or so females, all aged 18 to 40 years. Peripheral leukocyte polyA+ RNA was isolated from about 170 liters of pooled peripheral blood. For starting material, the researchers used a commercial mRNA preparation made from normal human peripheral blood leukocytes pooled across 450 to 650 individuals. V and J lose 2 bases and 7 bases, and a span of 15 bases separates them. From the cysteine up to the phenylalanine, the CDR3 has a length of 15 residues. Just CDR3 DNA is preserved here, 45 bases in frame from base 1. The data were produced on an Illumina Genome Analyzer II. Two rounds of nested PCR with TRBC1/TRBC2-specific primers produced a RACE product of about 520 bp, and the RACE product was then gel-purified. First-strand cDNA was synthesized with a TRBC-specific primer plus a template-switching oligonucleotide, by which a 5' anchor for RACE was provided. Because the RACE amplicon was too long for direct short-read sequencing, the RACE amplicon was concatemerized by ligation and sheared by sonication. PAGE was used to isolate a size fraction of 100 to 300 bp, and that fraction then underwent shotgun sequencing on the Illumina platform. Separate runs on an Illumina GAII yielded 18.8 million 36-nt reads and 21.7 million 50-nt single-end reads. The original pipeline was this. iSSAKE, run with parameters -m 15, -o 2 and -r 0.7, was used to assemble the pooled 40 million to 50 million reads. Reads that aligned to the ends of Ensembl TRBV gene predictions and carried unmatched junctional bases were used to seed de novo CDR3 beta assemblies. Clonotype abundance was estimated as the number of matching assembled contigs, not raw read depth. Of the assembled clonotypes, 2,098 (about 5.9%) had in-frame stop codons and were removed, leaving about 35,000 productive clonotypes. Of the 310 or so unique TCR sequences obtained by Sanger sequencing of cloned RACE products, approximately 69% were also present in the Illumina assembly. The public sequencing data were trimmed at Q25 with fastp and processed into clonotypes with MiXCR by TCRdb, which kept only in-frame beta chains. Merged by CDR3 protein, the rows form single entries marked with the most common genes and DNA. The V and J calls come from TCRdb's annotation, not from the publication. Present in this sample are roughly 4,000 distinct CDR3 sequences, less than 50% of which were seen just once. The leading ten clones occupy 3% of the sample.

The TCR sequence derives from a pool of human donors in good health; the sample was commercial RNA pooled from many donors. Rearrangement joined TRBV7-1 to TRBJ2-1, with no D gene named confidently. TRBV7-1 is sorted into the ORF group, with uncertain function. Sequencing used commercial RNA from peripheral blood pooled from many donors. In nucleotides, the sequence is TGTGCCAGCAGCTCAACCCGCAATTACGGAAATGAGCAGTTCTTC. It encodes CASSSTRNYGNEQFF.